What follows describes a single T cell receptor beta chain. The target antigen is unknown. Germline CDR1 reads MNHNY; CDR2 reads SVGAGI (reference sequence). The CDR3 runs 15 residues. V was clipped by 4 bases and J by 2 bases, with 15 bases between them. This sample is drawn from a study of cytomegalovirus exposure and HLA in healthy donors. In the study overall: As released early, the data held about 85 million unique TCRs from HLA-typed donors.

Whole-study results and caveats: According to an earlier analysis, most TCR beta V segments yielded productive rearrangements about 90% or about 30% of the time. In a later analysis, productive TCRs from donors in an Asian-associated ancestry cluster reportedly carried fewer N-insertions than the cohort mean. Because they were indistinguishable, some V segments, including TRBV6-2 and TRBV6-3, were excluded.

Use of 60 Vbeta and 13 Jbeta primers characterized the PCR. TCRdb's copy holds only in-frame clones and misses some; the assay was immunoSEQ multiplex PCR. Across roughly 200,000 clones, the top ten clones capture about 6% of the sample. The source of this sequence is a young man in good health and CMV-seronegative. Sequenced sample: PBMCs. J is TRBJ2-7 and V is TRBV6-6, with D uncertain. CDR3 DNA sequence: TGTGCCAGCAGTTTCGCGGCAGTCGTCACCTACGAGCAGTACTTC. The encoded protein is CASSFAAVVTYEQYF.